This TCR beta chain was identified during a study of OX40 agonist ivuxolimab in advanced cancers. This clone appeared a single time. Profiled with immunoSEQ multiplex PCR; TCRdb holds only in-frame clones, not every one. There are about 31,000 clones in the sample; roughly 89% occur only once, and more than 30% lies in the top ten. Germline lookup yields CDR1 MNHNS and CDR2 SASEGT. The germline V and J ends were trimmed by 7 bases and 4 bases, with 10 bases remaining between them. The CDR3 extends over 12 amino acids. Patients were excluded for autoimmune disease history or systemic immunosuppression.

V is TRBV6-1 and J is TRBJ1-2; the D is unclear. The sequences come from CD4+ or CD8+ T cells sorted from blood, collected in a trial of the OX40 agonist ivuxolimab. The clonotype was recovered from an adult with an advanced solid tumor such as melanoma, head and neck, liver or kidney cancer. CDR3 in amino acids: CASNLSGYGYTF. The CDR3 region has the DNA TGTGCCAGCAATTTGTCGGGCTATGGCTACACCTTC.